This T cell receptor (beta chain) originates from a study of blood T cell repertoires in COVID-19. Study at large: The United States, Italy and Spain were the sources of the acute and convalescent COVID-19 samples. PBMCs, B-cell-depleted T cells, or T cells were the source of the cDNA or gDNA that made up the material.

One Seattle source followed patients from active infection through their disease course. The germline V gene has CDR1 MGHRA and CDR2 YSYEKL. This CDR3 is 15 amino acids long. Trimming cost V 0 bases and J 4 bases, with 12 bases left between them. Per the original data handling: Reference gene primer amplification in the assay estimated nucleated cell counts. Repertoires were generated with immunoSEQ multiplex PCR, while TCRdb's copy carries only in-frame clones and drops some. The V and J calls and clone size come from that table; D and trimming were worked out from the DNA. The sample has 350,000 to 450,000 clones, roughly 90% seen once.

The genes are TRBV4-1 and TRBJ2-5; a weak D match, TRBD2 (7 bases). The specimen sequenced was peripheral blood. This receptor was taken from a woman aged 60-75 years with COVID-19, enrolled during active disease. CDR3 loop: CASSQEGGGAETQYF. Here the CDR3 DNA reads TGCGCCAGCAGCCAAGAAGGGGGGGGCGCAGAGACCCAGTACTTC.